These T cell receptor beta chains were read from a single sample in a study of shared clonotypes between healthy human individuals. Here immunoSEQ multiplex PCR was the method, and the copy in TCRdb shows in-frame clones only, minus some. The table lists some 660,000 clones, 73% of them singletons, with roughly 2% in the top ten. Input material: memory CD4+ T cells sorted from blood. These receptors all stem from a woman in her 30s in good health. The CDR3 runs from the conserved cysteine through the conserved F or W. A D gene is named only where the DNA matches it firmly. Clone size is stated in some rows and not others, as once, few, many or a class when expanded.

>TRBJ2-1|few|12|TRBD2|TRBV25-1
TGTGCCAGCAGTGATTCGGTAGCGGGAAAGTTCTTC
CASSDSVAGKFF
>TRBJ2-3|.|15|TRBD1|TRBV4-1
TGCGCCAGCAGCCAAATCGGACAGGGCCTCAAAGGGCAGTATTTT
CASSQIGQGLKGQYF
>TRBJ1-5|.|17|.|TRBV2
TGTGCCAGCCAAATTTCAGGGGACTCGTCTGGCAATCAGCCCCAGCATTTT
CASQISGDSSGNQPQHF
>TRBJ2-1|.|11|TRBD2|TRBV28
TGTATCACCGGGACTAATGATGAGCAGTTCTTC
CITGTNDEQFF
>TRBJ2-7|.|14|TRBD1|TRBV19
TGTGCCACTTCTCAAAAGGGACAGGGACACGAGCAGTACTTC
CATSQKGQGHEQYF
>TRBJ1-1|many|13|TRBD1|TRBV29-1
TGCAGCGTTCAACAGGGGGGCATTGGGGAAGCTTTCTTT
CSVQQGGIGEAFF
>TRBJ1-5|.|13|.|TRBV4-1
TGCGCCAGCAGCCAAGATGAGAGGCAGCCCCAGCATTTT
CASSQDERQPQHF
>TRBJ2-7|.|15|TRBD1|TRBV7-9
TGTGCCAGCAGCTCACGGACAGGGAGCTCCTACGAGCAGTACTTC
CASSSRTGSSYEQYF
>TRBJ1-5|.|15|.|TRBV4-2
TGTGCCAGCAGCCAAGTCGGCAGGGAGAATCAGCCCCAGCATTTT
CASSQVGRENQPQHF
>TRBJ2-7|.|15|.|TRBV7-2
TGTGCCAGCAGCCCGGGCCAAGTCGGGTTCTACGAGCAGTACTTC
CASSPGQVGFYEQYF
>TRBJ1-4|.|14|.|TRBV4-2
TGTGCCAGCAGCCAAGATGCAGGGGAGGAAAAACTGTTTTTT
CASSQDAGEEKLFF
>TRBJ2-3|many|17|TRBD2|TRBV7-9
TGTGCCAGCAGCTTAGGGATGACTAGCGGAACCACAGATACGCAGTATTTT
CASSLGMTSGTTDTQYF
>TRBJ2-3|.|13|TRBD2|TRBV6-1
TGTGCCACAAGCATGGCGGGAGCAGATACGCAGTATTTT
CATSMAGADTQYF
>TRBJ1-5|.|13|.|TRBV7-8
TGTGCCAGCAGCTCTAACAGGGACCAGCCCCAGCATTTT
CASSSNRDQPQHF
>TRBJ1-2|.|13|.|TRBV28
TGTGCCAGCAGTTTACAGGGAGGATATGGCTACACCTTC
CASSLQGGYGYTF
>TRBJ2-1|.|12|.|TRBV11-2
TGTGCCAGCAGCCTGACTAGTACTGAGCAGTTCTTC
CASSLTSTEQFF
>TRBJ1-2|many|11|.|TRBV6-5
TGTGCCAGCAGTTCGACACGTGGCTACACCTTC
CASSSTRGYTF
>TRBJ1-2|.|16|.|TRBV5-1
TGCGCCAGCAGCTTGCCTCGGGTGGTGGGGGCTGGCGGCTACACCTTC
CASSLPRVVGAGGYTF
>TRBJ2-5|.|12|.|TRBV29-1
TGCAGCGGTAGGGACGATGTTGGGACCCAGTACTTC
CSGRDDVGTQYF
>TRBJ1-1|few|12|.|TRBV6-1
TGTGCCAGCAGCCTTGTGAACACTGAAGCTTTCTTT
CASSLVNTEAFF
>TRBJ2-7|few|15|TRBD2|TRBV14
TGTGCCAGCAGCCAAATACTAGCGGGAAGCTCCGAGCAGTACTTC
CASSQILAGSSEQYF
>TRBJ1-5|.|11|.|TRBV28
TGTGCCAGCAGTTTTGGCAGGCCCCAGCATTTT
CASSFGRPQHF
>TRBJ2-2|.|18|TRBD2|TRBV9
TGTGCCAGCAGCGTAGCGGGGGGACTAGCGTCGAACACCGGGGAGCTGTTTTTT
CASSVAGGLASNTGELFF
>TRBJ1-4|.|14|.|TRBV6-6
TGTGCCAGCAACCTCGGGGGAAAGGGGGAAAAACTGTTTTTT
CASNLGGKGEKLFF
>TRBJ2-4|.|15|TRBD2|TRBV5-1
TGCGCCAGCAGCTTGGTGCCTAGCGGGCGGAACATTCAGTACTTC
CASSLVPSGRNIQYF
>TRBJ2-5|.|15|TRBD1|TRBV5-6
TGTGCCAGCAGCTTGGGACAGGGTTTACAAGAGACCCAGTACTTC
CASSLGQGLQETQYF
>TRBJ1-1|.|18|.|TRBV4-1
TGCGCCAGCAGCCAAGATCAGGCGGGGACAACCGTGAACACTGAAGCTTTCTTT
CASSQDQAGTTVNTEAFF
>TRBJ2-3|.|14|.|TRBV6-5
TGTGCCAGCAGTTACGACAGGTACACAGATACGCAGTATTTT
CASSYDRYTDTQYF
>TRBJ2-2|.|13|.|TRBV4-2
TGTGCCAGCAGCCAAGTACGCACCGGGGAGCTGTTTTTT
CASSQVRTGELFF
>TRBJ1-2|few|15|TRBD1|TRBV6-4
TGTGCCAGCAAGCCGGGACAGGGAGCTAACTATGGCTACACCTTC
CASKPGQGANYGYTF
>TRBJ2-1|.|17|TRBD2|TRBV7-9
TGTGCCAGCAGTCCCACCCGATTAGCGGGAACCTACAATGAGCAGTTCTTC
CASSPTRLAGTYNEQFF
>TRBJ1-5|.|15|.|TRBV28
TGTGCCAGCAGCCAGGCCCAATATAGCAATCAGCCCCAGCATTTT
CASSQAQYSNQPQHF
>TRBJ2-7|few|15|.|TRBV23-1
TGCGCCAGCAGTCAATCATCAGGCCTCTCCTACGAGCAGTACTTC
CASSQSSGLSYEQYF
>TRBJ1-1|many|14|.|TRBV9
TGTGCCAGCAGCGTGAGTTGGGGGAACACTGAAGCTTTCTTT
CASSVSWGNTEAFF
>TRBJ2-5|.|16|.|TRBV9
TGTGCCAGCAGCGTCCAGGTGGGCTTAAGGGGGGAGACCCAGTACTTC
CASSVQVGLRGETQYF
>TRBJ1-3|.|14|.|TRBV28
TGTGCCAGCAGTTTACGGACTGGTGGAAACACCATATATTTT
CASSLRTGGNTIYF
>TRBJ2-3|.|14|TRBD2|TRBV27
TGTGCCAGCAGGGAAGCGGGGAAGAAGGGGACGCAGTATTTT
CASREAGKKGTQYF
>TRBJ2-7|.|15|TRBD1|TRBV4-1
TGCGCCAGCAGCCAAGATGAGGGACAGCTGGGGGAGCAGTACTTC
CASSQDEGQLGEQYF
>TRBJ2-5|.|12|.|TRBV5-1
TGCGCCAGCAGCCAGACGCAGGAGACCCAGTACTTC
CASSQTQETQYF
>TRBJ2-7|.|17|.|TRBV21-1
TGTGCCAGCAGCACAAGCATACTAGCGGGCCGCTCCTACGAGCAGTACTTC
CASSTSILAGRSYEQYF
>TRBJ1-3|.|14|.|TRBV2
TGTGCCAGCAGTGAAGCAGGGGAGGAAAACACCATATATTTT
CASSEAGEENTIYF
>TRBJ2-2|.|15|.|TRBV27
TGTGCCAGCAGTTTAAGCAGGGTGGACACCGGGGAGCTGTTTTTT
CASSLSRVDTGELFF
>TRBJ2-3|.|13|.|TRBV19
TGTGCCAGTAGCGTCACCGGGACAGATACGCAGTATTTT
CASSVTGTDTQYF
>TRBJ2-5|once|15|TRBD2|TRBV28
TGTGCCAGCAGTTCTCAACTAGCGGGACAAGAGACCCAGTACTTC
CASSSQLAGQETQYF
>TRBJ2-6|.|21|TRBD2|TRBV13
TGTGCCAGCAGCCTGACGACTAGCGGGAGAATGTGGGACTCTGGGGCCAACGTCCTGACTTTC
CASSLTTSGRMWDSGANVLTF